What follows describes a single TCR beta chain. Its cognate antigen is unknown. Germline V lookup: CDR1 MNHNS, CDR2 SASEGT. V lost 4 bases, J lost 5 bases, and 2 bases stayed unmatched. This CDR3 spans 14 amino acids. This entry comes from a study of cytomegalovirus exposure and HLA in healthy donors. General observations from the study: Presence/absence analyses supposed approximately even sequencing depth among donors. Later analysis associated a missense DCLRE1C variant with TCR beta V- and J-gene trimming.

The PCR contained 60 Vbeta and 13 Jbeta primers. Measured with immunoSEQ multiplex PCR; TCRdb has only the in-frame clones, and not every one. Here the sample spans about 190,000 clones, 80% to 90% being singletons. The study sampled nominally healthy donors, though unrecorded immune exposures were likely. The chain carries TRBV6-1 and TRBJ1-5; 10 bases map to TRBD1. The material sequenced was PBMCs. This sequence was found in a man aged 30-40 years in good health and CMV-seronegative. This CDR3 is CASSGQGAYQPQHF. For the CDR3, the DNA is TGTGCCAGCAGTGGACAGGGGGCCTATCAGCCCCAGCATTTT.